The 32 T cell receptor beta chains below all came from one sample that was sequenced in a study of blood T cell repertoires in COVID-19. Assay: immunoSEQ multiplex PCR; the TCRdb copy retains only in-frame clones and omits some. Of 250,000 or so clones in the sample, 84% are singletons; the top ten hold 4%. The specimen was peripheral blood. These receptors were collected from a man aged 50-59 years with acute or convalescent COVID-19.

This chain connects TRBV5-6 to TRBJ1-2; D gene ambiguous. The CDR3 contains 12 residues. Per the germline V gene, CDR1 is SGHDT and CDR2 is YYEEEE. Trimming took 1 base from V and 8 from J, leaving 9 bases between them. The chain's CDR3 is CASSLSRPGYTF. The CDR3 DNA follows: TGTGCCAGCAGCTTGAGCAGGCCGGGCTACACCTTC.

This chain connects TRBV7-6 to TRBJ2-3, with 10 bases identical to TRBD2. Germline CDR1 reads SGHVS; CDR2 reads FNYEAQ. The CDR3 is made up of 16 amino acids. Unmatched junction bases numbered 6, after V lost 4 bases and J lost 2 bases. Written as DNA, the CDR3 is TGTGCCAGCAGCTCCAGCGGACTAGCGGCCACAGATACGCAGTATTTT. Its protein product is CASSSSGLAATDTQYF.

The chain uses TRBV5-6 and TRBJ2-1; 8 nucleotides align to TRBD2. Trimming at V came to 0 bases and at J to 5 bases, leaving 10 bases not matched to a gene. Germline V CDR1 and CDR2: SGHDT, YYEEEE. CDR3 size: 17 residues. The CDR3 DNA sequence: TGTGCCAGCAGCTTGGCAGTAGTGCAGCGGGAGAACAATGAGCAGTTCTTC. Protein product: CASSLAVVQRENNEQFF.

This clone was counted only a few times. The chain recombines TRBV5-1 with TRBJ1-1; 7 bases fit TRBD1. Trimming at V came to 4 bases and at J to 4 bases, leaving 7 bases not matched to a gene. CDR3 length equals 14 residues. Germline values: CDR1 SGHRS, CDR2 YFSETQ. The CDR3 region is CASSDTGVGTEAFF. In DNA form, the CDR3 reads TGCGCCAGCAGCGACACAGGGGTAGGCACTGAAGCTTTCTTT.

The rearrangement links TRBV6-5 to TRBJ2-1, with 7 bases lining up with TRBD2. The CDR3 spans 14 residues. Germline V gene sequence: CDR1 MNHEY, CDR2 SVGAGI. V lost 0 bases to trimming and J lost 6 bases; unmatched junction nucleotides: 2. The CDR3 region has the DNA TGTGCCAGCAGTTACTCGGCTAGCGGCAATGAGCAGTTCTTC. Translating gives CASSYSASGNEQFF.

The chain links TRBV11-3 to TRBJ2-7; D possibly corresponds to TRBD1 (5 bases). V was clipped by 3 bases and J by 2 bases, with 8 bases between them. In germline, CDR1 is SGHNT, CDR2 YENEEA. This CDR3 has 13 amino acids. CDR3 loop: CASSFRAAYEQYF. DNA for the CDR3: TGTGCCAGCAGCTTCAGGGCCGCCTACGAGCAGTACTTC. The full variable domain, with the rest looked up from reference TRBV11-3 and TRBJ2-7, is EAGVVQSPRYKIIEKKQPVAFWCNPISGHNTLYWYLQNLGQGPELLIRYENEEAVDDSQLPKDRFSAERLKGVDSTLKIQPAELGDSAVYLCASSFRAAYEQYFGPGTRLTVT.

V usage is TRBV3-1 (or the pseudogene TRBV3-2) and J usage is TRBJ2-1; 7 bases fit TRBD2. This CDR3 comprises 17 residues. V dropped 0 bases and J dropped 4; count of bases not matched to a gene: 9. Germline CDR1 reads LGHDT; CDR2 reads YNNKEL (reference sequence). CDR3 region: CASSQDLGLDSYNEQFF. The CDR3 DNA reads TGTGCCAGCAGCCAAGATCTAGGACTAGACTCGTACAATGAGCAGTTCTTC.

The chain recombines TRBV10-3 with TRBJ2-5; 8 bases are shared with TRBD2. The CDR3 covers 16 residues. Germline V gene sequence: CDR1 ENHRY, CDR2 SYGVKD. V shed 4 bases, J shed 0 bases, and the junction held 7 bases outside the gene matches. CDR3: CAISASLTSDQETQYF. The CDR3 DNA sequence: TGTGCCATCAGTGCCTCGTTGACTAGCGACCAAGAGACCCAGTACTTC.

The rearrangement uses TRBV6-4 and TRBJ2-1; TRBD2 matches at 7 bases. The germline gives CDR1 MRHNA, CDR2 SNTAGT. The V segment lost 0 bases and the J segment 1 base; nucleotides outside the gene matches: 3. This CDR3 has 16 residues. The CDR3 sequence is CASSDSGLGSYNEQFF. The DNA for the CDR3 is TGTGCCAGCAGTGACTCTGGACTAGGGTCCTACAATGAGCAGTTCTTC.

The CDR3 spells CASSRGSSGRAETQYF. In DNA form, the CDR3 reads TGTGCCAGCAGCCGAGGGAGCAGCGGGAGGGCCGAAACCCAGTACTTC. The chain joins TRBV4-2 to TRBJ2-5; 10 bases map to TRBD2. The germline V gene has CDR1 LGHNA and CDR2 YNFKEQ. The CDR3 runs 16 residues. V shed 4 bases and J 8 bases; nucleotides not matched to a gene: 13.

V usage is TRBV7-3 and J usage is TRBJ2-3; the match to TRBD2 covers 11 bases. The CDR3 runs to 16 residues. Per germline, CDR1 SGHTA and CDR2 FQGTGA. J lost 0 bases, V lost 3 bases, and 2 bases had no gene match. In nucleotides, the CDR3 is TGTGCCAGCAGCTTCTTAGCGGGGGGGAGCACAGATACGCAGTATTTT. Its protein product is CASSFLAGGSTDTQYF.

This chain's CDR3 is CASSDGQGKTQYF. DNA for the CDR3: TGTGCCAGCAGTGACGGGCAGGGGAAGACCCAGTACTTC. The chain employs TRBV6-4 and TRBJ2-5; D may be TRBD1 (6 bases). This CDR3 spans 13 amino acids. CDR1 and CDR2 from the germline V gene are MRHNA and SNTAGT. V lost 2 bases and J lost 6, with 10 bases in between.

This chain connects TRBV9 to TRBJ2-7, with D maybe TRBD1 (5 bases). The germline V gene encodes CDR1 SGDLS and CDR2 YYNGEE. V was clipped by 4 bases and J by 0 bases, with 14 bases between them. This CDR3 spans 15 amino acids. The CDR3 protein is CASSSEATGSYEQYF. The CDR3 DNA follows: TGTGCCAGCAGCAGCGAGGCAACAGGCTCCTACGAGCAGTACTTC.

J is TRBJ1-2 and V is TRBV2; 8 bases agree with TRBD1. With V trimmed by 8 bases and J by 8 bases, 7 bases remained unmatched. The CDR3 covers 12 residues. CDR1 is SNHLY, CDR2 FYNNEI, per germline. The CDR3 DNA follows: TGTGCCAGCCACCCTGACAGGGGCGGCTACACCTTC. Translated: CASHPDRGGYTF.

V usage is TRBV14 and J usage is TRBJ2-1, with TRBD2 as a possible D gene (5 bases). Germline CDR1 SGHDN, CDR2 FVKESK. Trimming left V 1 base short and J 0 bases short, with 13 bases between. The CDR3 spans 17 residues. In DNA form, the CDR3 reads TGTGCCAGCAGCCAAGTAGGCTGGAGGTTCTCCTACAATGAGCAGTTCTTC. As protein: CASSQVGWRFSYNEQFF.

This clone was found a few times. Written as DNA, the CDR3 is TGTGCCAGCAGCTTATGGGGGGAGTGGGGCATTCAGTACTTC. The encoded protein is CASSLWGEWGIQYF. V is TRBV5-4 and J is TRBJ2-4, with D possibly TRBD2 on 6 matching bases. Germline CDR1 is SGHNT and CDR2 is YYREEE (reference sequence). V was cut by 2 bases and J by 9 bases, with 15 bases left in between. There are 14 residues in the CDR3.

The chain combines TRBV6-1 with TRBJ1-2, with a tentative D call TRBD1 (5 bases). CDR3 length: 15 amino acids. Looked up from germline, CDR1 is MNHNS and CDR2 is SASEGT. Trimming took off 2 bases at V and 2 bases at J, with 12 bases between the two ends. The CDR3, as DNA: TGTGCCAGCAGTGAAATGTGGGGCCCGAACTATGGCTACACCTTC. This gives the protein CASSEMWGPNYGYTF.

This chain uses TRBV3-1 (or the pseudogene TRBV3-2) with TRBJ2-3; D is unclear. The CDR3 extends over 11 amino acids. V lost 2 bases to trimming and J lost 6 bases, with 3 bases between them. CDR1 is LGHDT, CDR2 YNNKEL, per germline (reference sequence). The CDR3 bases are TGTGCCAGCAGCCAACTGGATACGCAGTATTTT. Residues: CASSQLDTQYF.

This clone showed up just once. The CDR3 protein is CASSQIQGTGKNIQYF. The CDR3 nucleotides are TGTGCCAGCAGCCAAATACAGGGTACTGGTAAAAACATTCAGTACTTC. This rearrangement joins TRBV3-1 (or the pseudogene TRBV3-2) to TRBJ2-4; weak D call: TRBD1 (6 bases). Germline V gives CDR1 LGHDT, CDR2 YNNKEL (reference sequence). The CDR3 is 16 amino acids. Trimming shortened V by 2 bases and J by 4 bases, and 15 bases separated the two germline ends.

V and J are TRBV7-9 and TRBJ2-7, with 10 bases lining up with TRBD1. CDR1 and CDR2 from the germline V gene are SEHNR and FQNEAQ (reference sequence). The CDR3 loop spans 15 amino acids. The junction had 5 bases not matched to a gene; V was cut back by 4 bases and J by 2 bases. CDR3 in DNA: TGTGCCAGCAGCTCAGGGACAGGGGATACCTACGAGCAGTACTTC. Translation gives CASSSGTGDTYEQYF.

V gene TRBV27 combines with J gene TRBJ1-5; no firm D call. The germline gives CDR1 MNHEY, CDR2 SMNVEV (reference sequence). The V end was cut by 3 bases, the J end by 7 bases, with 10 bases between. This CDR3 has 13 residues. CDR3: CASSFSGQQPQHF. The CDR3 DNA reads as TGTGCCAGCAGTTTTTCTGGGCAACAGCCCCAGCATTTT.

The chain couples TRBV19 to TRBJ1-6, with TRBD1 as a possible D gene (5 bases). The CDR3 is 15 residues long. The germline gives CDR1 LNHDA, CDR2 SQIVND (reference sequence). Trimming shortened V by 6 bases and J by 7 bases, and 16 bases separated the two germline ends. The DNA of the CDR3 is TGTGCCAGTAGCCGATCCGGGACTCAGAATTCACCCCTCCACTTT. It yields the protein CASSRSGTQNSPLHF.

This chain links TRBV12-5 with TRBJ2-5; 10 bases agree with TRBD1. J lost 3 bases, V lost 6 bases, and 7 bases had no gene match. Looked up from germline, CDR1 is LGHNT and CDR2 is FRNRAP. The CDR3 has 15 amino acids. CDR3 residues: CASGRRTGGKETQYF. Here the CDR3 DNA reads TGTGCTAGTGGCCGTCGGACAGGGGGAAAAGAGACCCAGTACTTC.

The CDR3 nucleotides read TGCAGCGTTCATGGACGGGCGGGGCACACCTTC. Amino acid sequence: CSVHGRAGHTF. This chain connects TRBV29-1 to TRBJ1-2, with D maybe TRBD1 (5 bases). Germline-derived CDR1 and CDR2 are SQVTM and ANQGSEA. The CDR3 spans 11 residues. Trimming took off 5 bases at V and 12 bases at J, with 16 bases between the two ends.

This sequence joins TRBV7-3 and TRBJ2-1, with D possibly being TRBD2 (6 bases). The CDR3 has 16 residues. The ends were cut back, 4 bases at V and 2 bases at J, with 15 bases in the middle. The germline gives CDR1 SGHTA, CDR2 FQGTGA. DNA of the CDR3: TGTGCCAGCAGCTCCCAAGGAGGGGTTGCCTACAATGAGCAGTTCTTC. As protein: CASSSQGGVAYNEQFF.

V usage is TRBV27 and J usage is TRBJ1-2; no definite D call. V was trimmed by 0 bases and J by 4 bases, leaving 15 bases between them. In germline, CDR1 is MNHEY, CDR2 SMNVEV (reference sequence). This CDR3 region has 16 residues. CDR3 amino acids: CASSLSSLGSPYGYTF. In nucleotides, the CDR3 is TGTGCCAGCAGTTTATCGAGCTTGGGCAGCCCCTATGGCTACACCTTC.

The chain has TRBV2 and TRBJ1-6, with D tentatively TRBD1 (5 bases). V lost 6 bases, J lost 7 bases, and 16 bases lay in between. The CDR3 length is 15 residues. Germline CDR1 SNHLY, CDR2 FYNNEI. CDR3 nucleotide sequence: TGTGCCAGCAGCCAGGGTGGTGCCCCCAATTCACCCCTCCACTTT. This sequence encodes CASSQGGAPNSPLHF.

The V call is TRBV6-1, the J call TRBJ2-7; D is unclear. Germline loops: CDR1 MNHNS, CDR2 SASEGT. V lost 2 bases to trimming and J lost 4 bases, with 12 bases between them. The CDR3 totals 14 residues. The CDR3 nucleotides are TGTGCCAGCAGTGAAATATTCCCAGTTTACGAGCAGTACTTC. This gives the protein CASSEIFPVYEQYF.

CDR3 sequence: CASSLARVSGGYNEQFF. The CDR3 bases are TGCGCCAGCAGCTTGGCCCGTGTTAGTGGAGGTTACAATGAGCAGTTCTTC. J is TRBJ2-1 and V is TRBV5-1; D possibly corresponds to TRBD2 (5 bases). V was shortened by 0 bases and J by 4 bases, with 17 bases between the two germline ends. The length of the CDR3 is 17 residues. Germline V gene data show CDR1 as SGHRS and CDR2 as YFSETQ.

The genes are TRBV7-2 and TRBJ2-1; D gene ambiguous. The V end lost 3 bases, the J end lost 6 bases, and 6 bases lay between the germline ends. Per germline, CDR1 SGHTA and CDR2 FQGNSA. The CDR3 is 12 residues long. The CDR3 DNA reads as TGTGCCAGCAGCTTTAGTTTCAATGAGCAGTTCTTC. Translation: CASSFSFNEQFF.

DNA for the CDR3: TGTGCCAGCAGTTACTCCCTGGAGGGCGGAGATCCTGAAGCTTTCTTT. Translating gives CASSYSLEGGDPEAFF. V usage is TRBV6-6 and J usage is TRBJ1-1; D is ambiguous. The CDR3 has 16 amino acids. With 0 bases removed from V and 6 bases from J, the gap between germline ends came to 17 bases. Germline lookup yields CDR1 MNHNY and CDR2 SVGAGI (reference sequence).

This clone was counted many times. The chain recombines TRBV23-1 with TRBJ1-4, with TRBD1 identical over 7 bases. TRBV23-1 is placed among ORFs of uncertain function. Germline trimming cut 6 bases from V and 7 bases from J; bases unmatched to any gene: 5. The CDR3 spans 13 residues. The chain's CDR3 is CASRGQEVEKLFF. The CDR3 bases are TGCGCCAGCAGAGGACAGGAGGTTGAAAAACTGTTTTTT.